Given below is one T cell receptor beta chain in context. Its specific antigen is unknown. Base-call qualities are not available, and no considerably larger clone is one nucleotide away. A second Seattle source provided samples from volunteer blood donors who had recovered from COVID-19. The collaborating institutions used their own protocols to collect whole blood in K2EDTA tubes. For TCRbeta analysis, collaborators shipped samples in one of three forms: frozen whole blood, isolated PBMCs, or DNA extracted from either of those sample types. This sample was included in a study of blood T cell repertoires in COVID-19 (dated by TCRdb to 2018 to 2021). With regard to the full study: Collaborator samples came from the United States, Italy and Spain and covered acute and convalescent phases of COVID-19. A de-identified subject ID, COVID-19 status, age in years and sex were almost always included in the sample metadata. The repertoires were made available in a free public database intended to serve as a resource for research on the immune response to SARS-CoV-2. Where HLA class I and class II types were available, the types were taken from metadata supplied by the sample provider, not from assay-based typing. The material from the prospective study consisted of cDNA or gDNA derived from T cells, B-cell-depleted T cells, or PBMCs. Samples were obtained from the ongoing ImmuneRACE study (first 160 participants) and from 1,200 or so subjects provided by 6 global collaborators. The dataset comprised deeply sampled blood TCRbeta repertoires from subjects exposed to, actively infected with, or recovered from COVID-19.

TCRbeta CDR3 regions were amplified from genomic DNA using the immunoSEQ Assay, a bias-controlled multiplex PCR. Concerning the study's data processing: The number of nucleated cells in each sample was estimated by amplification of reference gene primers within the assay. To quantify the absolute abundance of each unique TCRbeta CDR3 rearrangement, sequence reads were collapsed and filtered. For each sample, productive Simpson clonality was calculated as the square root of Simpson's diversity index across productive rearrangements. TCRdb re-hosts the immuneACCESS table, in-frame sequences only. Its copies lack some clones; in the studies checked, an unresolved V gene accounts for under half of them, and the cause for the rest is not known. V and J calls plus clone size are reproduced from that table; the DNA served to infer D and trimming. The sample table holds under 200,000 clones, of which approximately 84% were seen once. The ten biggest clones cover more than 7.5% of the sample.

Paper-wide results and their limitations: The amount of clinical and demographic metadata varied by source and participant and was provided uncurated.

Between the V and J ends, shortened by 5 bases and 5 bases respectively, the junction contains 17 bases. Its CDR3 holds 15 amino acids, cysteine through phenylalanine. Of the read, only the CDR3 DNA is kept; its 45 bases are in frame from base 1. CDR1 and CDR2, looked up from the germline V gene, are SGHNT and YENEEA. Sample: peripheral blood. The V gene is TRBV11-3 and the J gene is TRBJ2-3; the best D guess is TRBD2, with 7 bases matching. This clonotype originated in a man aged 35-49 years who had recovered from COVID-19. In nucleotide form, the sequence is TGTGCCAGCAGCCAAGGGGGGGGTTTTGGAGATACGCAGTATTTT. Translated, this is CASSQGGGFGDTQYF.